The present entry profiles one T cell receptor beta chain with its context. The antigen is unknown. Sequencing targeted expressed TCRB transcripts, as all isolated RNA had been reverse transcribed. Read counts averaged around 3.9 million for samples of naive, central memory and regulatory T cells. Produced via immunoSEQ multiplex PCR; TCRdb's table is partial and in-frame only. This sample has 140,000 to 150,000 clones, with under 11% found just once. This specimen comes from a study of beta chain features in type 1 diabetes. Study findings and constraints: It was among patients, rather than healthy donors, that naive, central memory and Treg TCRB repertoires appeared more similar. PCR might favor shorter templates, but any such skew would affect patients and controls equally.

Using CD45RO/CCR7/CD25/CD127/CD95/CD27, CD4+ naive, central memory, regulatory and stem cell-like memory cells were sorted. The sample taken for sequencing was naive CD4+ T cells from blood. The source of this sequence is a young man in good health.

The CDR3 here is CASRPGLLGNTEAFF. The DNA of the CDR3 is TGTGCCAGCAGACCAGGGCTTTTAGGGAACACTGAAGCTTTCTTT. This sequence joins TRBV6-5 and TRBJ1-1; a weak D match, TRBD1 (5 bases). V gave up 6 bases and J gave up 1 base, with 15 bases separating them. The length of the CDR3 is 15 residues. The germline V gene encodes CDR1 MNHEY and CDR2 SVGAGI.